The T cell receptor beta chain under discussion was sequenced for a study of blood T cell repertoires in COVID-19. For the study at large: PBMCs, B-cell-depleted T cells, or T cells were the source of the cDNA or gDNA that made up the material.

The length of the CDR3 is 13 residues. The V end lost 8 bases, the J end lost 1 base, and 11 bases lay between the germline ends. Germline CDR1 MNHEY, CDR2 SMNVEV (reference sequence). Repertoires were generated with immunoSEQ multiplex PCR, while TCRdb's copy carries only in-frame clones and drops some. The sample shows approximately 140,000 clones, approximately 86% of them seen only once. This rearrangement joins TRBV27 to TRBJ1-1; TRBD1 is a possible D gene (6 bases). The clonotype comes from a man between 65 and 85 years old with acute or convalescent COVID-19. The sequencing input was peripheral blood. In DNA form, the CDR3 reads TGTGCCAGCCTACAACAGGGGAACACTGAAGCTTTCTTT. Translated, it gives CASLQQGNTEAFF.